The present entry profiles one TCR beta chain with its context. The antigen is not known. PCR amplification relied on 60 Vbeta primers (plus 13 Jbeta primers). Sequenced by immunoSEQ multiplex PCR; TCRdb stores in-frame clones only, minus some. Here the sample spans 150,000 to 200,000 clones, roughly three quarters being singletons. This sample was included in a study of cytomegalovirus exposure and HLA in healthy donors. Study-level points and caveats: Cytomegalovirus-associated status was assigned to 164 TCR beta chains.

Sequencing input: PBMCs. The source of this sequence is a woman between 40 and 55 years old in good health and CMV-seronegative.

The CDR3 region is CASSQEQGGTSGRQTQYF. The DNA for the CDR3 is TGCGCCAGCAGCCAAGAACAAGGGGGGACTAGCGGGAGGCAGACCCAGTACTTC. The V call is TRBV4-3, the J call TRBJ2-5; 15 nucleotides match TRBD2. Germline assignment: CDR1 LGHNA and CDR2 YSLEER. CDR3 length equals 18 residues. V lost 0 bases, J lost 6 bases, and 8 bases stayed unmatched.